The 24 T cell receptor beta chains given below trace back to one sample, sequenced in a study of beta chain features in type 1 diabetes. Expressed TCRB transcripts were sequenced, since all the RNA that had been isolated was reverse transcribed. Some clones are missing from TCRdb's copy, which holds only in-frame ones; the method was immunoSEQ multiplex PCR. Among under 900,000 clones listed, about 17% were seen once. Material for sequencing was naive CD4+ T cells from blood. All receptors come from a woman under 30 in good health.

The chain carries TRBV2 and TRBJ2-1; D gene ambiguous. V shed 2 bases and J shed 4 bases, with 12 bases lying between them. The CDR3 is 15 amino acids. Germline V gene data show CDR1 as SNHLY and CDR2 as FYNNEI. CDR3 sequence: CASSESRWHYNEQFF. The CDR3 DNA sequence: TGTGCCAGCAGTGAAAGTAGGTGGCATTACAATGAGCAGTTCTTC.

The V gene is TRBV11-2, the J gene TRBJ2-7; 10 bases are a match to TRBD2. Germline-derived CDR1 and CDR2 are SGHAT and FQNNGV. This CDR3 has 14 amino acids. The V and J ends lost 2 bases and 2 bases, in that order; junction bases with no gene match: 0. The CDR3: CASSLLAGAYEQYF. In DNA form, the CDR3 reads TGTGCCAGCAGCTTACTAGCGGGAGCCTACGAGCAGTACTTC.

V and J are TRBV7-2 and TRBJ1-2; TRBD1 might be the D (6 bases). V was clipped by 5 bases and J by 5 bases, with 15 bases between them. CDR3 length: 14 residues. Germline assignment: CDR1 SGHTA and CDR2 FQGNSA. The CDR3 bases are TGTGCCAGCAGCCGAACGGGGGCCGGGTATGGCTACACCTTC. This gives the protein CASSRTGAGYGYTF.

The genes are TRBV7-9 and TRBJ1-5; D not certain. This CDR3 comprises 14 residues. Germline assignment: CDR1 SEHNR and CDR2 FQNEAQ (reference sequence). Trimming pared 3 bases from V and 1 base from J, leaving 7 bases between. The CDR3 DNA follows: TGTGCCAGCAGCTTTAAGGGCAGCAATCAGCCCCAGCATTTT. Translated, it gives CASSFKGSNQPQHF.

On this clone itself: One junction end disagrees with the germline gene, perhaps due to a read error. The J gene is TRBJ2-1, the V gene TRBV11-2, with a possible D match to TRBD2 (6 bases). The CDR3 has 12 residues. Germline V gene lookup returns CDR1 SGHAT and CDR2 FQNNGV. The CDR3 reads CTSSYQGGEQFF. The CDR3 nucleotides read TGTACCAGCAGTTATCAGGGAGGAGAGCAGTTCTTC.

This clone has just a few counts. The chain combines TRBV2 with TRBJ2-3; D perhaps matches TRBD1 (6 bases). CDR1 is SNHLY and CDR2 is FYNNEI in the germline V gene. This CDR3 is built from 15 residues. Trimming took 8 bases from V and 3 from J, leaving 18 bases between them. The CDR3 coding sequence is TGTGCCAGCCGACTTCAGGGACAAAAGACAGATACGCAGTATTTT. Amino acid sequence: CASRLQGQKTDTQYF.

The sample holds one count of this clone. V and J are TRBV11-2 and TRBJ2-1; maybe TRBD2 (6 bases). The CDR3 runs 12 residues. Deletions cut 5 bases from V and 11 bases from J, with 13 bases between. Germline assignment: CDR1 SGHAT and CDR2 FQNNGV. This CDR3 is CASSPSSVKQFF. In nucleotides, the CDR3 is TGTGCCAGCAGCCCCTCTAGCGTTAAGCAGTTCTTC.

CDR3 loop: CASSQGLRFNEQFF. CDR3 in DNA: TGTGCCAGCAGCCAAGGTCTTCGGTTCAATGAGCAGTTCTTC. The V gene is TRBV4-2, the J gene TRBJ2-1; D ambiguous. This CDR3 has 14 amino acids. Trimming stripped 1 base from V and 6 bases from J, with 10 bases between. The germline gives CDR1 LGHNA, CDR2 YNFKEQ.

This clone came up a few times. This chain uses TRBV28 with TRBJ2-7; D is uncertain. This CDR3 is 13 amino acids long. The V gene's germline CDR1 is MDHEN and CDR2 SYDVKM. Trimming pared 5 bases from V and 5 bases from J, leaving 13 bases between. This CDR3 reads CASSLPPLNEQYF. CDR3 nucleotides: TGTGCCAGCAGTCTGCCCCCCTTGAACGAGCAGTACTTC.

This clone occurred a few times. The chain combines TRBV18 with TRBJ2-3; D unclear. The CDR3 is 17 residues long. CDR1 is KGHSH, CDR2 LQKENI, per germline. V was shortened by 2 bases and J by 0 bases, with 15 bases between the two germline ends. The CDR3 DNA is TGTGCCAGCTCACCAGTCCTAAACCAGTACAGCACAGATACGCAGTATTTT. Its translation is CASSPVLNQYSTDTQYF.

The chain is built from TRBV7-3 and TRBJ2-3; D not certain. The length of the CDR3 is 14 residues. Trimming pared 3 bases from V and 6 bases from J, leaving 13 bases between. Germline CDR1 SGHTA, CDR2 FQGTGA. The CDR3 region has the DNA TGTGCCAGCAGCTTCAGAAATCTCCGGGATACGCAGTATTTT. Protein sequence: CASSFRNLRDTQYF. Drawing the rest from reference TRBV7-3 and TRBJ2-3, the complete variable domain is GAGVSQTPSNKVTEKGKYVELRCDPISGHTALYWYRQSLGQGPEFLIYFQGTGAADDSGLPNDRFFAVRPEGSVSTLKIQRTERGDSAVYLCASSFRNLRDTQYFGPGTRLTVL.

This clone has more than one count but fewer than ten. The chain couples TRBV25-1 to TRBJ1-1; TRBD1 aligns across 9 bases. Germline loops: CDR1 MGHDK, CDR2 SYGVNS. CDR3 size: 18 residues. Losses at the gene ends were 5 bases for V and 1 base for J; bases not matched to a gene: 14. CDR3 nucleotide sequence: TGTGCCAGCAGTTCTCCCCACCGGGACAGGGAGACGAACACTGAAGCTTTCTTT. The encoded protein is CASSSPHRDRETNTEAFF.

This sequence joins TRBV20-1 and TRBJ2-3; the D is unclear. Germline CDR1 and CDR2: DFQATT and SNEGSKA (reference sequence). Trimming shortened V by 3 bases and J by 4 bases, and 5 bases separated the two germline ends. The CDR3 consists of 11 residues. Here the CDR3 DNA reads TGCAGTGCTAGGGCCCCAGATACGCAGTATTTT. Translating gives CSARAPDTQYF.

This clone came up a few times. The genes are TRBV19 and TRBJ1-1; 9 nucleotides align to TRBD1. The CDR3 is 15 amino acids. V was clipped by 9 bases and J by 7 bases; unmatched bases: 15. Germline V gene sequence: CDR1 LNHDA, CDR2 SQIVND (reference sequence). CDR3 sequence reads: CASPQQGAASDEAFF. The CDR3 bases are TGTGCCAGCCCTCAACAGGGGGCGGCTTCTGATGAAGCTTTCTTT.

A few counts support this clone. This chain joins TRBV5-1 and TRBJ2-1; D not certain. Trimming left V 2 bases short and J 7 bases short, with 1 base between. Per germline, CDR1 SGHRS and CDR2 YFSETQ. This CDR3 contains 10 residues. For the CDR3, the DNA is TGCGCCAGCAGCTTAAATGAGCAGTTCTTC. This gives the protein CASSLNEQFF.

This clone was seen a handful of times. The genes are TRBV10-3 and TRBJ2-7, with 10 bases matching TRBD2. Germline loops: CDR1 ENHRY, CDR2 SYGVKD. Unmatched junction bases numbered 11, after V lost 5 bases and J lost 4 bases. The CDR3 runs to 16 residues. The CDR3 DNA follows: TGTGCCATCAGTCCCGGGGCTAGCGGGAGAGGTTACGAGCAGTACTTC. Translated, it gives CAISPGASGRGYEQYF.

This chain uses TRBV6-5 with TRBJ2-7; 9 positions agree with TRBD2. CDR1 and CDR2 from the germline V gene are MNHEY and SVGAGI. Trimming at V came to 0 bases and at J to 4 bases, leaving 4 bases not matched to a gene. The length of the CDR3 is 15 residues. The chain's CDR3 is CASSYSAGGIYEQYF. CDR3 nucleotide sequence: TGTGCCAGCAGTTACTCGGCGGGAGGGATATACGAGCAGTACTTC.

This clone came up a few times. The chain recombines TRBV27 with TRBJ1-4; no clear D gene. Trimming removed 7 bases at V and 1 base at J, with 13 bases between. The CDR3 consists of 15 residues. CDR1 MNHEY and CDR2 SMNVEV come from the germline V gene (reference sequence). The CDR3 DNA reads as TGTGCCAGCAAATCCCGCCGTTTAACTAATGAAAAACTGTTTTTT. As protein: CASKSRRLTNEKLFF.

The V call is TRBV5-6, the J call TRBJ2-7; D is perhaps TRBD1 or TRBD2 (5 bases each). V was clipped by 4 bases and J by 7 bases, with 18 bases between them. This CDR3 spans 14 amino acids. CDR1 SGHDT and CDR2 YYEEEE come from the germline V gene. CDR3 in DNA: TGTGCCAGCAGCCCTGGGACCACCCGAGGAGAGCAGTACTTC. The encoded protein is CASSPGTTRGEQYF.

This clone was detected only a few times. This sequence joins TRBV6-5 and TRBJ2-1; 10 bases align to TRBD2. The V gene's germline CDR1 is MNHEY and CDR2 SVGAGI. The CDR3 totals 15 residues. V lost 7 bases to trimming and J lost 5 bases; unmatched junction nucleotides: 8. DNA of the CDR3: TGTGCCAGCAACTCAGCGGGAGGGTGGGACAATGAGCAGTTCTTC. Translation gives CASNSAGGWDNEQFF.

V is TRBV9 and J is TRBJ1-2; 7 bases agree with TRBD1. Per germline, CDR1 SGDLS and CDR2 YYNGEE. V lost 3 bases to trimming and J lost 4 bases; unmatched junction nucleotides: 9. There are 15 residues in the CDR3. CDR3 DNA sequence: TGTGCCAGCAGCGCGTCGGGACAGACCTTCTATGGCTACACCTTC. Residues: CASSASGQTFYGYTF.

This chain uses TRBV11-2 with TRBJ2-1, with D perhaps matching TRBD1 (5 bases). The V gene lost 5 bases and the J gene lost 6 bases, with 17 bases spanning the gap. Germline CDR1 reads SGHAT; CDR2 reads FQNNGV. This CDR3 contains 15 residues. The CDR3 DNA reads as TGTGCCAGCAGCCTAGGGGTCTTGGCTGGCAATGAGCAGTTCTTC. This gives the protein CASSLGVLAGNEQFF. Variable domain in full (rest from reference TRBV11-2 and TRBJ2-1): EAGVAQSPRYKIIEKRQSVAFWCNPISGHATLYWYQQILGQGPKLLIQFQNNGVVDDSQLPKDRFSAERLKGVDSTLKIQPAKLEDSAVYLCASSLGVLAGNEQFFGPGTRLTVL.

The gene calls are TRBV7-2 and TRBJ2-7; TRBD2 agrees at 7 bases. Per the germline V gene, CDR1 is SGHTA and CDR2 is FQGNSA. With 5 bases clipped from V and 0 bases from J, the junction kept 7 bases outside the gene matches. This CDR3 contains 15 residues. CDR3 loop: CASSTRTSPSYEQYF. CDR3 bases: TGTGCCAGCAGCACCCGGACTAGTCCCTCCTACGAGCAGTACTTC.

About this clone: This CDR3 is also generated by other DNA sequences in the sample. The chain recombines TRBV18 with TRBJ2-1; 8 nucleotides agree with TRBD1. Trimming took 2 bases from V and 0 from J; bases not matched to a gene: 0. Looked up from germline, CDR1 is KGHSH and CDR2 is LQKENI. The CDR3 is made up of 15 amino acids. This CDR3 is CASSPGTGSYNEQFF. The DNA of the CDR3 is TGTGCCAGCTCACCAGGGACAGGCTCCTACAATGAGCAGTTCTTC.